The 21 T cell receptor beta chains reported below all come from one sample, sequenced in a study of T cell repertoires in cytomegalovirus infection. TCRdb recomputed calls from the reads with MiXCR, one row per CDR3 protein. The sample has about 830,000 distinct CDR3 sequences, 32% seen once; the top ten hold under 15%. These receptors have no known antigen. The sample was cultured CD8+ T cells from PBMCs, taken from culture after CMV antigen stimulation. All receptors derive from a human donor in good health (CMV status not recorded). Some clones in this sample may be carry-over from other donors' samples.

The rearrangement links TRBV7-9 to TRBJ1-2; no clear D. V dropped 3 bases and J dropped 9 bases, with 8 bases sitting between them. This CDR3 is built from 11 residues. Germline loops: CDR1 SEHNR, CDR2 FQNEAQ (reference sequence). This chain's CDR3 is CASSFQRSYTF. In nucleotides, the CDR3 is TGTGCCAGCAGCTTCCAACGAAGCTACACCTTC.

At least ten counts were recorded for this clonotype. J is TRBJ2-1 and V is TRBV7-3, with D tentatively TRBD2 (5 bases). Germline V gene sequence: CDR1 SGHTA, CDR2 FQGTGA. V lost 4 bases and J 5 bases, leaving 15 bases between the germline ends. CDR3 size: 15 residues. The CDR3 sequence is CASSSDFRPNNEQFF. The CDR3 DNA reads as TGTGCCAGCAGCTCGGACTTTCGACCTAACAATGAGCAGTTCTTC.

V and J are TRBV24-1 and TRBJ2-3, with TRBD2 identical over 11 bases. Germline lookup yields CDR1 KGHDR and CDR2 SFDVKD. The CDR3 is 18 amino acids. Trimming took 1 base from V and 1 from J; bases not matched to a gene: 6. The chain's CDR3 is CATSDLVLAGGRTDTQYF. Written as DNA, the CDR3 is TGTGCCACCAGTGATTTAGTCCTAGCGGGGGGACGCACAGATACGCAGTATTTT.

V usage is TRBV27 and J usage is TRBJ2-7, with D tentatively TRBD2 (7 bases). V was trimmed by 5 bases and J by 3 bases, leaving 14 bases between them. The CDR3 loop spans 14 amino acids. Per the germline V gene, CDR1 is MNHEY and CDR2 is SMNVEV (reference sequence). CDR3 DNA: TGTGCCAGCAGTCGGGGGGCCGTAGACTACGAGCAGTACTTC. Translation gives CASSRGAVDYEQYF.

This clonotype was counted only a few times. The CDR3 sequence is CASSLGGMNNEQFF. CDR3 DNA sequence: TGCGCCAGCAGCTTGGGGGGGATGAATAATGAGCAGTTCTTC. The V and J genes are TRBV5-1 and TRBJ2-1; TRBD1 or TRBD2 may be the D gene (5 bases each). Trimming removed 0 bases from V and 7 bases from J, with 11 bases in between. The CDR3 contains 14 residues. CDR1 is SGHRS, CDR2 YFSETQ, per germline.

The sample holds a few counts of this clonotype. The CDR3 DNA reads as TGTGCCAGCAAACCGGGTTACCAAGAGACCCAGTACTTC. Amino acid sequence: CASKPGYQETQYF. J is TRBJ2-5 and V is TRBV12-3 or TRBV12-4; D is undetermined. This CDR3 has 13 residues. Trimming cost V 7 bases and J 0 bases, with 9 bases left between them.

This clonotype turned up a few times. The chain couples TRBV20-1 to TRBJ2-5; D might be TRBD1 (5 bases). Per germline, CDR1 DFQATT and CDR2 SNEGSKA (reference sequence). V was clipped by 7 bases and J by 0 bases, with 15 bases between them. The CDR3 spans 14 residues. For the CDR3, the DNA is TGCAGTGTCAGACAAGGGGTGTACCAAGAGACCCAGTACTTC. The encoded protein is CSVRQGVYQETQYF.

The V and J genes are TRBV7-2 and TRBJ1-1; TRBD1 might be the D (5 bases). The CDR3 length is 15 residues. Trimming shortened V by 1 base and J by 3 bases, and 12 bases separated the two germline ends. Per germline, CDR1 SGHTA and CDR2 FQGNSA. CDR3 sequence (DNA): TGTGCCAGCAGCTTAGGGGGCTTTTTCTACACTGAAGCTTTCTTT. It translates to CASSLGGFFYTEAFF.

In this sample, this clonotype turned up a few times. This sequence joins TRBV7-6 and TRBJ2-2; no firm D call. V was cut by 3 bases and J by 0 bases, with 20 bases left in between. Germline V gene lookup returns CDR1 SGHVS and CDR2 FNYEAQ. The CDR3 totals 19 residues. CDR3 sequence: CASSFFGHGPFPNTGELFF. In nucleotides, the CDR3 is TGTGCCAGCAGCTTTTTTGGGCACGGCCCCTTTCCGAACACCGGGGAGCTGTTTTTT.

The chain uses TRBV27 and TRBJ2-1, with D maybe TRBD2 (6 bases). Germline V lookup: CDR1 MNHEY, CDR2 SMNVEV (reference sequence). The CDR3 consists of 15 residues. Trimming stripped 6 bases from V and 0 bases from J, with 12 bases between. The CDR3 coding sequence is TGTGCCAGCAGGCGGGGTTTTAGCTCCTACAATGAGCAGTTCTTC. It yields the protein CASRRGFSSYNEQFF.

As concerns this clonotype: The junction does not match germline at one end; this may be a read error. The chain recombines TRBV7-7 with TRBJ2-5; D unclear. The CDR3 runs to 14 residues. The germline V gene has CDR1 SSHAT and CDR2 FNYEAQ (reference sequence). CDR3 nucleotides: TGTGCTAGCAGCCCTACACCGTACCAAGAGACCCAGTACTTC. This codes for CASSPTPYQETQYF.

This clonotype was counted between two and nine times. This chain links TRBV27 with TRBJ1-1; D ambiguous. This CDR3 is built from 15 residues. The germline V and J ends were trimmed by 2 bases and 0 bases, with 10 bases remaining between them. Germline V CDR1 and CDR2: MNHEY, SMNVEV (reference sequence). The CDR3 region is CASSLIRAMNTEAFF. The CDR3 DNA reads as TGTGCCAGCAGTTTAATACGGGCTATGAACACTGAAGCTTTCTTT.

This clonotype showed up many times. An end of the junction differs from the germline gene, which may be a read error. The chain joins TRBV12-3 or TRBV12-4 to TRBJ2-5, with D tentatively TRBD1 or TRBD2 (5 bases each). This CDR3 spans 13 amino acids. CDR3 residues: CASSLEGWETQYF. The CDR3 DNA reads TGTGCCAGCAGCTTAGAGGGGTGGGAGACCCAGTACTTC.

The chain couples TRBV20-1 to TRBJ1-2, with D perhaps TRBD1 (5 bases). The germline gives CDR1 DFQATT, CDR2 SNEGSKA (reference sequence). This CDR3 comprises 13 residues. Trimming took 1 base from V and 8 from J, leaving 14 bases between them. The CDR3 sequence is CSARGGGRGGYTF. The DNA for the CDR3 is TGCAGTGCTAGAGGGGGCGGACGAGGCGGCTACACCTTC.

Ten or more counts support this clonotype. This rearrangement joins TRBV7-2 to TRBJ2-3; D may be TRBD2 (5 bases). The V gene lost 2 bases and the J gene lost 6 bases, with 15 bases spanning the gap. This CDR3 contains 15 residues. Germline CDR1 and CDR2: SGHTA and FQGNSA. CDR3 DNA sequence: TGTGCCAGCAGCTTACAGCGGATCAACGATGATACGCAGTATTTT. It encodes CASSLQRINDDTQYF.

V and J are TRBV2 and TRBJ1-2; no reliable D call. The germline CDR1 and CDR2 sequences are SNHLY and FYNNEI. This CDR3 contains 12 residues. Trimming removed 2 bases at V and 8 bases at J, with 9 bases between. CDR3 sequence: CASSEYLRGYTF. The CDR3 DNA reads as TGTGCCAGCAGTGAATATCTCCGGGGCTACACCTTC.

The V call is TRBV14, the J call TRBJ2-2; 7 nucleotides match TRBD2. The CDR3 extends over 16 amino acids. After removal of 8 bases from V and 6 bases from J, the junction contained 15 bases not matched to a gene. CDR1 is SGHDN and CDR2 is FVKESK in the germline V gene. This CDR3 is CASGPPGLVGAGELFF. The DNA for the CDR3 is TGTGCCAGCGGCCCCCCCGGACTAGTCGGTGCCGGGGAGCTGTTTTTT.

This rearrangement joins TRBV7-2 to TRBJ2-1; tentatively, D is TRBD1 or TRBD2 (5 bases each). V lost 5 bases and J 6 bases, leaving 17 bases between the germline ends. CDR1 and CDR2 from the germline V gene are SGHTA and FQGNSA. The CDR3 is 15 amino acids. CDR3 nucleotides: TGTGCCAGCAGCGGCCGGGACCAAGGGCGCAATGAGCAGTTCTTC. Its translation: CASSGRDQGRNEQFF.

The V gene is TRBV29-1, the J gene TRBJ1-4; D gene uncertain. Germline lookup yields CDR1 SQVTM and CDR2 ANQGSEA. The CDR3 is made up of 14 amino acids. V lost 4 bases to trimming and J lost 4 bases, with 13 bases between them. The chain's CDR3 is CSVGGLWGNEKLFF. Here the CDR3 DNA reads TGCAGCGTTGGAGGGCTTTGGGGTAATGAAAAACTGTTTTTT.

This clonotype was observed a handful of times. The CDR3 nucleotides are TGTGCCAGCAGCTCCGGGGTAGCGGGGGGTGATGAGCAGTTCTTC. It encodes CASSSGVAGGDEQFF. The chain uses TRBV12-3 or TRBV12-4 and TRBJ2-1; 10 positions match TRBD2. With 6 bases clipped from V and 8 bases from J, the junction kept 10 bases outside the gene matches. The length of the CDR3 is 15 residues.

This clonotype was observed once. The V gene is TRBV12-3 or TRBV12-4, the J gene TRBJ1-5; D gene ambiguous. The ends were cut back, 2 bases at V and 6 bases at J, with 14 bases in the middle. The CDR3 runs 15 residues. CDR3 DNA sequence: TGTGCCAGCAGTTTACGGGGAGGTCCTTCTCAGCCCCAGCATTTT. It specifies CASSLRGGPSQPQHF.